This note documents a single T cell receptor beta chain sequence. No antigen is known for it. Trimming pared 6 bases from V and 5 bases from J, leaving 7 bases between. The CDR3 is 11 amino acids. Germline V gene data show CDR1 as MDHEN and CDR2 as SYDVKM. These data belong to a study of brain T cells in children with intractable seizures. Sequencing was performed with immunoSEQ multiplex PCR; in TCRdb, only in-frame clones are kept and a portion is missing. The table includes approximately 330,000 clones, roughly 92% detected once. Time point given: blood from clinic visit 5 months post-surgery; TSC patient then seizure free. The sequenced cases were selected for having the highest brain T cell transcript signatures. Findings and caveats of the study: Viral specificity was inferred only from CDR3 similarity; HCMV serostatus was unknown.

This receptor was taken from a boy younger than two with tuberous sclerosis and intractable seizures. The V call is TRBV28, the J call TRBJ1-2; unclear D gene. The specimen was peripheral blood, collected less than 6 months after surgery. CDR3 sequence: CASSFTYGYTF. CDR3 DNA: TGTGCCAGCAGCTTTACGTATGGCTACACCTTC.